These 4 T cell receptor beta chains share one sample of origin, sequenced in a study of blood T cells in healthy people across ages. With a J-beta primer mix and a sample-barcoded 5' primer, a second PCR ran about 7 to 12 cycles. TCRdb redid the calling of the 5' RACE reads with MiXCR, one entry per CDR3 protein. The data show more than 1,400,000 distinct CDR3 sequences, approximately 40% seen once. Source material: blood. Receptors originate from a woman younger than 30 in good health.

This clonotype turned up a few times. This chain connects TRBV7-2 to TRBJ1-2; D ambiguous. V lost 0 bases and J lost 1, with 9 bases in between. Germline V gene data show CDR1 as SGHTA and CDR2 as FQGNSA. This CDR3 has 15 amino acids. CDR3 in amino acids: CASSLAGSYNYGYTF. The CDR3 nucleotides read TGTGCCAGCAGCTTAGCAGGGTCTTATAACTATGGCTACACCTTC.

The CDR3 bases are TGTGCCATCAGTGAGGTCCCCGGGGGCACAGATACGCAGTATTTT. It yields the protein CAISEVPGGTDTQYF. V gene TRBV10-3 combines with J gene TRBJ2-3; D might be TRBD2 (5 bases). Deletions cut 2 bases from V and 1 base from J, with 10 bases between. The V gene's germline CDR1 is ENHRY and CDR2 SYGVKD. The CDR3 totals 15 residues.

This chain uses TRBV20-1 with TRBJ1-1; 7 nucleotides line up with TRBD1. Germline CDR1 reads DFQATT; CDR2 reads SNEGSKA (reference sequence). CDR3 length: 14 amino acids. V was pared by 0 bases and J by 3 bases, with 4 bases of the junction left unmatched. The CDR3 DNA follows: TGCAGTGCTAGAGAACAGGGGTCGTACACTGAAGCTTTCTTT. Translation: CSAREQGSYTEAFF.

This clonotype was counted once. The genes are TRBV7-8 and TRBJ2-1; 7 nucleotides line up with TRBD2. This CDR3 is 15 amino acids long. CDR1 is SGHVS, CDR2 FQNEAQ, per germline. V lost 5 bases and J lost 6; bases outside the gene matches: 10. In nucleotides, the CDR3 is TGTGCCAGCAGCCGTCTAGCGGTTTTGGGCAATGAGCAGTTCTTC. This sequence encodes CASSRLAVLGNEQFF.